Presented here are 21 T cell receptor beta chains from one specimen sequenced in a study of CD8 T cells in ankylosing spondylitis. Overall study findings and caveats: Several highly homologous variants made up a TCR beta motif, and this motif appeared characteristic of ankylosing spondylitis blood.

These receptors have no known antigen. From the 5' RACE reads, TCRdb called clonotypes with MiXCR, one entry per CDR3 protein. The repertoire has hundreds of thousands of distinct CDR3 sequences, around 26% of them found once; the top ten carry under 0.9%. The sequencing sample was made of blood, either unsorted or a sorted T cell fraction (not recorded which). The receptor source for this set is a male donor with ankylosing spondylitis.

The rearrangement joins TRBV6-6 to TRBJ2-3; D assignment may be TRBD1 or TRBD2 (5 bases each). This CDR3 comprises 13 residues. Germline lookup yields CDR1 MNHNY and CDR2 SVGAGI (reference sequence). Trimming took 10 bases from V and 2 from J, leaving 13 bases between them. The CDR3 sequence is CATLGVNTDTQYF. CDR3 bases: TGTGCCACCCTGGGGGTAAACACAGATACGCAGTATTTT.

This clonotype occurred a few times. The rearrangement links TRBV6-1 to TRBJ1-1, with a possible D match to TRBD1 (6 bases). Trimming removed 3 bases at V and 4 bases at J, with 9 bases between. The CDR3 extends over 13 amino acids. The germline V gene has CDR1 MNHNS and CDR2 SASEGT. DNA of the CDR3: TGTGCCAGCAGTGAGGGGGGCGCCACTGAAGCTTTCTTT. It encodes CASSEGGATEAFF.

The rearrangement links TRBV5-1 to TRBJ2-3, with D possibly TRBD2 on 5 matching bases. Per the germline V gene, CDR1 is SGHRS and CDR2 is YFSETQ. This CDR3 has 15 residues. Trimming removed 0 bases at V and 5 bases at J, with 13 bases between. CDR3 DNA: TGCGCCAGCAGCTTGGGACGGGCCGGGGAAGATACGCAGTATTTT. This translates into CASSLGRAGEDTQYF.

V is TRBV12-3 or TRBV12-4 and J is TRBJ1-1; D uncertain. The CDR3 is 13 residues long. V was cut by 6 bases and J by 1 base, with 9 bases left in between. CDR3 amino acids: CASRTSANTEAFF. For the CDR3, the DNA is TGTGCCAGCAGGACCAGTGCGAACACTGAAGCTTTCTTT.

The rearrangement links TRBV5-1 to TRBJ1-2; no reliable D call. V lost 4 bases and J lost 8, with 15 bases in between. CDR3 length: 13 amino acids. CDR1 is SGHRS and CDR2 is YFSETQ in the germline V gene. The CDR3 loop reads CASSPSYRDGYTF. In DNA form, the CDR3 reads TGCGCCAGCAGCCCTTCCTACAGAGACGGCTACACCTTC.

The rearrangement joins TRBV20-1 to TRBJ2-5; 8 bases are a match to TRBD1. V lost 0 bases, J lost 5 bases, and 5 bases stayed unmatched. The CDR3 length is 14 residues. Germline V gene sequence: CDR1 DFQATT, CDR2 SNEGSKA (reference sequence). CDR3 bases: TGCAGTGCTAGAGACCGGACAGGGAAGGAGACCCAGTACTTC. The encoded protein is CSARDRTGKETQYF.

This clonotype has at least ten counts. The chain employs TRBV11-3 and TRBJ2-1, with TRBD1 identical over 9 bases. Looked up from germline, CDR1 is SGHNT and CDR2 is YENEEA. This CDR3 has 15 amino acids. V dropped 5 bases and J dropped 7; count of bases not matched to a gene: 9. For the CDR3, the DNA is TGTGCCAGCAGCCCCTGGGGACAGGGTCCTAATGAGCAGTTCTTC. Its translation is CASSPWGQGPNEQFF. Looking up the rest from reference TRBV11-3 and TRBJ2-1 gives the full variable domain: EAGVVQSPRYKIIEKKQPVAFWCNPISGHNTLYWYLQNLGQGPELLIRYENEEAVDDSQLPKDRFSAERLKGVDSTLKIQPAELGDSAVYLCASSPWGQGPNEQFFGPGTRLTVL.

The CDR3 DNA reads TGTGCCAGCAGTGAAGCGAGGGCGGGAAGCCCCCTGGATACGCAGTATTTT. The encoded protein is CASSEARAGSPLDTQYF. The rearrangement uses TRBV2 and TRBJ2-3, with a weak D call TRBD2 (6 bases). The CDR3 loop spans 17 amino acids. Germline V gene data show CDR1 as SNHLY and CDR2 as FYNNEI. V was shortened by 0 bases and J by 6 bases, with 19 bases between the two germline ends.

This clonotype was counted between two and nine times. The CDR3: CSVVDLNTEAFF. CDR3 nucleotide sequence: TGCAGCGTTGTAGACCTGAACACTGAAGCTTTCTTT. The V gene is TRBV29-1, the J gene TRBJ1-1; D ambiguous. V gave up 4 bases and J gave up 0 bases, with 6 bases separating them. Per germline, CDR1 SQVTM and CDR2 ANQGSEA. CDR3 length: 12 residues.

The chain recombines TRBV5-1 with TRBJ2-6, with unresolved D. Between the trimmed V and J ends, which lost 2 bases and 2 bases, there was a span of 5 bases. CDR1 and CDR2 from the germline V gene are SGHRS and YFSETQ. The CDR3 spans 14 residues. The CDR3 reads CASSFNTGANVLTF. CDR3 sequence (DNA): TGCGCCAGCAGCTTTAATACTGGGGCCAACGTCCTGACTTTC. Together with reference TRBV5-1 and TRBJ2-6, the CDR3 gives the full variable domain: KAGVTQTPRYLIKTRGQQVTLSCSPISGHRSVSWYQQTPGQGLQFLFEYFSETQRNKGNFPGRFSGRQFSNSRSEMNVSTLELGDSALYLCASSFNTGANVLTFGAGSRLTVL.

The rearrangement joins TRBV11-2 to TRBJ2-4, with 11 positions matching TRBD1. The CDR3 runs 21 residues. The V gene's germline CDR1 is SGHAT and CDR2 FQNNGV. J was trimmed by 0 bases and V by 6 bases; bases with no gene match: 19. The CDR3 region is CASRPRERDRGTILAKNIQYF. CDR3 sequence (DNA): TGTGCCAGCAGGCCGAGAGAGAGGGACAGGGGGACCATACTAGCCAAAAACATTCAGTACTTC.

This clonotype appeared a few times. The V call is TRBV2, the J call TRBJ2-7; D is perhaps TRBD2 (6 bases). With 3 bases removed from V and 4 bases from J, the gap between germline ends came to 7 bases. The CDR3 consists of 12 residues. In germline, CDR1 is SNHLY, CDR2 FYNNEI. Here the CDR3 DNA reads TGTGCCAGCAGTGACAGCGGGTACGAGCAGTACTTC. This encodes CASSDSGYEQYF.

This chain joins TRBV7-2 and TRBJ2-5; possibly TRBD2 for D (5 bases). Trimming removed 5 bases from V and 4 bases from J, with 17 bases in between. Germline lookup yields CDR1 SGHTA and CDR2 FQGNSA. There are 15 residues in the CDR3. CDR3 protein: CASSPQTGEGETQYF. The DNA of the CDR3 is TGTGCCAGCAGCCCGCAGACCGGGGAAGGAGAGACCCAGTACTTC.

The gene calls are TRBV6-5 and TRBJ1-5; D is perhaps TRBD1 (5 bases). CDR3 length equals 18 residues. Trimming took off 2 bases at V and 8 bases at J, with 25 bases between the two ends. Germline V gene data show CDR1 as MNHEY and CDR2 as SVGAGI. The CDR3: CASSYIPGDSAPPKPQHF. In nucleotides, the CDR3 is TGTGCCAGCAGTTACATACCGGGGGACTCTGCACCCCCTAAGCCCCAGCATTTT.

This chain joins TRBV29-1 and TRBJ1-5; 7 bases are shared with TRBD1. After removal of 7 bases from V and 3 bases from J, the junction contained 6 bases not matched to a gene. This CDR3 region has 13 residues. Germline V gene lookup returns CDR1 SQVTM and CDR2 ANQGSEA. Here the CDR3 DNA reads TGCAGCGCAATGACAGGGCCCAATCAGCCCCAGCATTTT. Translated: CSAMTGPNQPQHF.

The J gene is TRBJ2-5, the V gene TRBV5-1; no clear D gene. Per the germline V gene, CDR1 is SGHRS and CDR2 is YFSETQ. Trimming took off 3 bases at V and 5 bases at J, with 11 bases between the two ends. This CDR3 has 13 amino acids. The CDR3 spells CASSSVGTETQYF. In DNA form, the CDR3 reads TGCGCCAGCAGCTCCGTTGGTACGGAGACCCAGTACTTC.

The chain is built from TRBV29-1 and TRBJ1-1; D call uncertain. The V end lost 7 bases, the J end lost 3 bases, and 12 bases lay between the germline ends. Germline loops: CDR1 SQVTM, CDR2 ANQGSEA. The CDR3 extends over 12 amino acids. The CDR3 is CSGRALDTEAFF. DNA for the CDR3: TGCAGCGGCCGGGCCCTGGACACTGAAGCTTTCTTT. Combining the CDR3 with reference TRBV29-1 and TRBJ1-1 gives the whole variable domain SAVISQKPSRDICQRGTSLTIQCQVDSQVTMMFWYRQQPGQSLTLIATANQGSEATYESGFVIDKFPISRPNLTFSTLTVSNMSPEDSSIYLCSGRALDTEAFFGQGTRLTVV.

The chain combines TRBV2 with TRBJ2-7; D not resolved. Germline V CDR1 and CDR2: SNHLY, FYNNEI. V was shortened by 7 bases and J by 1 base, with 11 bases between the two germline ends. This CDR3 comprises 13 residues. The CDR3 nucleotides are TGTGCCAGCAAGGAAGGCATATCCTACGAGCAGTACTTC. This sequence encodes CASKEGISYEQYF.

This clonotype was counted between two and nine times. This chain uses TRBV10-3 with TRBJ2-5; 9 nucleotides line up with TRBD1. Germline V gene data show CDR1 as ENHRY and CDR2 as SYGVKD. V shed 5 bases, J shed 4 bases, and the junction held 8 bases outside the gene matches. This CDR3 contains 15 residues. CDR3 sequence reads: CAISPGQGFGETQYF. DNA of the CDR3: TGTGCCATCAGTCCGGGACAGGGTTTCGGAGAGACCCAGTACTTC.

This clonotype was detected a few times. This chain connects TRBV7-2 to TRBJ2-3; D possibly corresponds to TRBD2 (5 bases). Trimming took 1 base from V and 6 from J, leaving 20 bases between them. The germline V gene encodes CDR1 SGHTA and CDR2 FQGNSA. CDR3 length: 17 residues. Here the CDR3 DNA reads TGTGCCAGCAGCTTAGGGCCAGGTGGAGCGGAAACCGATACGCAGTATTTT. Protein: CASSLGPGGAETDTQYF.

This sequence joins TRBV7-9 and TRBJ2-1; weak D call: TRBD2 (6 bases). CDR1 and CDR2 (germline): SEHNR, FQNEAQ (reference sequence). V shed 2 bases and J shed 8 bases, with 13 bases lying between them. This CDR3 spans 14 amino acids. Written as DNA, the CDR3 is TGTGCCAGCAGCTTAACCCGGGAGACTGATGAGCAGTTCTTC. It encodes CASSLTRETDEQFF.